The present entry profiles one T cell receptor (beta chain) with its context. CDR3 length: 12 residues. J gave up 7 bases and V 8 bases, and 3 bases lay outside the gene matches. In germline, CDR1 is MNHEY, CDR2 SVGAGI. These data belong to a study of blood T cell repertoires in COVID-19. For the study at large: COVID-19 samples, acute and convalescent, were from the United States, Italy and Spain. T cells, B-cell-depleted T cells, or PBMCs provided the cDNA or gDNA that served as material.

Per the study methods: Counts of nucleated cells, estimated from reference gene primer amplification, were obtained. Repertoires were generated with immunoSEQ multiplex PCR, while TCRdb's copy carries only in-frame clones and drops some. Clone size and V and J calls were adopted from that table, with D and trimming inferred from the DNA. The table records tens of thousands of clones, around 92% of them present only once. The gene calls are TRBV6-5 and TRBJ1-2, with 11 bases that match TRBD1. The TCR comes from a woman in her sixties with active COVID-19. What was sequenced was peripheral blood. CDR3 in amino acids: CASGDRGGGYTF. CDR3 DNA: TGTGCCAGCGGGGACAGGGGGGGTGGCTACACCTTC.